These 12 T cell receptor beta chains originate from one sample sequenced in a study of blood T cells in healthy people across ages. The second PCR ran about 6 to 11 cycles with a sample-barcoded 5' primer and J-beta primers. TCRdb analysed the 5' RACE reads with MiXCR anew, one entry per CDR3 protein. The sample contains around 620,000 distinct CDR3 sequences, 25% to 30% of which appear only once. The sequenced sample consisted of blood. These receptors came from a woman in her 70s in good health.

J is TRBJ2-3 and V is TRBV10-3; D possibly corresponds to TRBD2 (6 bases). Trimming took 3 bases from V and 0 from J, leaving 16 bases between them. In germline, CDR1 is ENHRY, CDR2 SYGVKD. The CDR3 totals 17 residues. This CDR3 reads CAISDSSEAMSTDTQYF. Here the CDR3 DNA reads TGTGCCATCAGTGACTCTAGCGAAGCGATGAGCACAGATACGCAGTATTTT.

With regard to this clonotype: At one of its ends the junction is not consistent with the germline gene, which may arise from a read error. This chain joins TRBV9 and TRBJ1-2, with D maybe TRBD1 (5 bases). The germline V gene encodes CDR1 SGDLS and CDR2 YYNGEE. The CDR3 loop spans 14 amino acids. CDR3 sequence: CASSRDSSNYGCTF. CDR3 sequence (DNA): TGTGCCAGCAGCAGAGACAGCTCTAACTATGGCTGCACCTTC.

This clonotype was seen once. CDR3: CASSLFQGFLEQYF. The CDR3 nucleotides are TGTGCCAGCAGTTTATTCCAGGGCTTCCTCGAGCAGTACTTC. The chain links TRBV28 to TRBJ2-7; D perhaps matches TRBD1 (5 bases). There are 14 residues in the CDR3. Germline loops: CDR1 MDHEN, CDR2 SYDVKM. The V end was cut by 1 base, the J end by 6 bases, with 13 bases between.

This sequence joins TRBV2 and TRBJ2-3; no clear D gene. This CDR3 is built from 11 residues. Germline V lookup: CDR1 SNHLY, CDR2 FYNNEI. V lost 2 bases and J lost 5, with 2 bases in between. CDR3 sequence: CASSELDTQYF. DNA for the CDR3: TGTGCCAGCAGTGAACTAGATACGCAGTATTTT. Filled out from reference TRBV2 and TRBJ2-3, the complete variable domain reads EPEVTQTPSHQVTQMGQEVILRCVPISNHLYFYWYRQILGQKVEFLVSFYNNEISEKSEIFDDQFSVERPDGSNFTLKIRSTKLEDSAMYFCASSELDTQYFGPGTRLTVL.

The chain carries TRBV7-3 and TRBJ2-5; 7 positions match TRBD1. Germline V gene data show CDR1 as SGHTA and CDR2 as FQGTGA. The CDR3 runs 15 residues. The V segment lost 5 bases and the J segment 3 bases; nucleotides outside the gene matches: 9. The CDR3 sequence is CASSTITGTEETQYF. In nucleotides, the CDR3 is TGTGCCAGCAGCACTATTACCGGGACAGAAGAGACCCAGTACTTC.

The chain employs TRBV5-1 and TRBJ1-3, with D unclear. The CDR3 extends over 14 amino acids. The V end was cut by 0 bases, the J end by 4 bases, with 8 bases between. Germline CDR1 reads SGHRS; CDR2 reads YFSETQ. Here the CDR3 DNA reads TGCGCCAGCAGCTTGGAGGGTAGGGGAAACACCATATATTTT. It specifies CASSLEGRGNTIYF.

The chain has TRBV2 and TRBJ1-4; D is ambiguous. Trimming left V 8 bases short and J 11 bases short, with 18 bases between. This CDR3 is 13 amino acids long. CDR1 and CDR2 (germline): SNHLY, FYNNEI. CDR3 region: CASGRPTMEKLFF. CDR3 in DNA: TGTGCCAGCGGTCGACCCACTATGGAGAAACTGTTTTTT.

The chain links TRBV7-2 to TRBJ2-5; a possible D gene is TRBD2 (5 bases). With the DNA end fitting TRBJ2-1 better, the J assignment may be wrong. There are 14 residues in the CDR3. Germline-derived CDR1 and CDR2 are SGHTA and FQGNSA. CDR3 residues: CASSLQGGLHFQFF. CDR3 nucleotide sequence: TGTGCCAGCAGTTTACAAGGCGGGCTACACTTCCAGTTCTTC.

V usage is TRBV7-7 and J usage is TRBJ2-7; 7 bases fit TRBD1. V dropped 5 bases and J dropped 3; count of bases not matched to a gene: 10. Germline V gene data show CDR1 as SSHAT and CDR2 as FNYEAQ (reference sequence). CDR3 length equals 15 residues. CDR3 residues: CASSAPGTVDYEQYF. The DNA for the CDR3 is TGTGCCAGCAGCGCCCCCGGGACAGTAGACTACGAGCAGTACTTC.

This clonotype showed up just a few times. The V gene is TRBV5-1, the J gene TRBJ2-1; TRBD2 matches 8 bases. The CDR3 loop spans 16 amino acids. Per the germline V gene, CDR1 is SGHRS and CDR2 is YFSETQ. The trim removed 3 bases at V and 1 base at J, leaving 6 bases unmatched. The CDR3 loop reads CASSYLSGGSYNEQFF. The CDR3 DNA reads as TGCGCCAGCAGCTATCTCAGCGGGGGATCCTACAATGAGCAGTTCTTC.

This clonotype was seen a handful of times. The gene calls are TRBV6-5 and TRBJ2-5; 13 bases are a match to TRBD2. Germline CDR1 MNHEY, CDR2 SVGAGI. V shed 8 bases and J 3 bases; nucleotides not matched to a gene: 6. This CDR3 region has 15 residues. The CDR3 DNA sequence: TGTGCCAGCGGACTAGCGGGGGCCGGGGAAGAGACCCAGTACTTC. Amino acid sequence: CASGLAGAGEETQYF.

The chain carries TRBV6-1 and TRBJ2-1, with 7 positions matching TRBD1. The CDR3 loop spans 15 amino acids. Unmatched junction bases numbered 5, after V lost 6 bases and J lost 0 bases. Germline assignment: CDR1 MNHNS and CDR2 SASEGT. The CDR3 nucleotides read TGTGCCAGCAGGGACAGGCTTAGCTCCTACAATGAGCAGTTCTTC. Protein: CASRDRLSSYNEQFF.